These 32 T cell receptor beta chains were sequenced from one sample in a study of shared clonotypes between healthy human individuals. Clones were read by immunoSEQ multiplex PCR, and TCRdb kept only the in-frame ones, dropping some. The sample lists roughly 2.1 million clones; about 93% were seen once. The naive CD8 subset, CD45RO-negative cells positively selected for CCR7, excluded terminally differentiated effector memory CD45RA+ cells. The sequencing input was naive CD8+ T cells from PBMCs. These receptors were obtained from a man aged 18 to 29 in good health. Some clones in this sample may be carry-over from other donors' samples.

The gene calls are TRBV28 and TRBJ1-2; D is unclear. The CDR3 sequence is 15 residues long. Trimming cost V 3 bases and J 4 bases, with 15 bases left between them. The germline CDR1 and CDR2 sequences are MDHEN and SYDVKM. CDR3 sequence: CASSFIGVLAYGYTF. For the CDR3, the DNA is TGTGCCAGCAGTTTTATCGGGGTTCTTGCCTATGGCTACACCTTC.

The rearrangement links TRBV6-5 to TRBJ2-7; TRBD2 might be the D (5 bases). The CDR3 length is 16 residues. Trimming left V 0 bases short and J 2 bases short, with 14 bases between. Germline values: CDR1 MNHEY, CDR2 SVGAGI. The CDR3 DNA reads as TGTGCCAGCAGTTACTCTCTCGGGGTCGTCACCTACGAGCAGTACTTC. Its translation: CASSYSLGVVTYEQYF.

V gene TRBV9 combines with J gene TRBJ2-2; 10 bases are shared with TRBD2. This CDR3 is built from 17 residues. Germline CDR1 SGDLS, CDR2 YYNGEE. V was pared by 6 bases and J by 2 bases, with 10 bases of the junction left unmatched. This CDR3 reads CASTARTSGVNTGELFF. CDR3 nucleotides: TGTGCCAGCACCGCTAGGACTAGCGGAGTTAACACCGGGGAGCTGTTTTTT.

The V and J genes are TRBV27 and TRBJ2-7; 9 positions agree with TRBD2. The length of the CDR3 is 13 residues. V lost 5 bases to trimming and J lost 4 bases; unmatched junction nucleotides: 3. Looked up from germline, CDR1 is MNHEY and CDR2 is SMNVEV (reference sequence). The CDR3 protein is CASSVAGVYEQYF. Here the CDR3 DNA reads TGTGCCAGCAGTGTAGCGGGAGTTTACGAGCAGTACTTC.

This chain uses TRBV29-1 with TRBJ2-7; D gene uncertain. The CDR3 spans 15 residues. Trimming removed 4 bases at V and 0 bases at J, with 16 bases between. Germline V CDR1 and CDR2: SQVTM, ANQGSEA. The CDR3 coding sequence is TGCAGCGTTGTTGTAGCCTTACTAAGCTCCTACGAGCAGTACTTC. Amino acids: CSVVVALLSSYEQYF.

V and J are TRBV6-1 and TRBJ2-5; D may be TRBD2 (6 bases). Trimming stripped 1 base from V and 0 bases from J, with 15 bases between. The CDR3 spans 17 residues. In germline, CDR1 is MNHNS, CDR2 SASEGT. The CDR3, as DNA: TGTGCCAGCAGTGAAGATGGGGGGAGCCTGTACCAAGAGACCCAGTACTTC. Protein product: CASSEDGGSLYQETQYF.

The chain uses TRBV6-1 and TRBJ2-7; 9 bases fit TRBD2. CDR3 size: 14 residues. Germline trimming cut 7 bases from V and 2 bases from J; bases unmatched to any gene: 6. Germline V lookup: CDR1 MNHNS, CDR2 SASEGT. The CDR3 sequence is CASIPGLAPYEQYF. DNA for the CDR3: TGTGCCAGCATTCCGGGACTAGCTCCCTACGAGCAGTACTTC.

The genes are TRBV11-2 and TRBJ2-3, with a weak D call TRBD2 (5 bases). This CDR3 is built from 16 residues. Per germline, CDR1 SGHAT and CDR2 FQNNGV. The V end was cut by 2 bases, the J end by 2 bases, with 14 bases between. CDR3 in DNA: TGTGCCAGCAGCTTATATCCAGCGGCCCCCACAGATACGCAGTATTTT. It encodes CASSLYPAAPTDTQYF.

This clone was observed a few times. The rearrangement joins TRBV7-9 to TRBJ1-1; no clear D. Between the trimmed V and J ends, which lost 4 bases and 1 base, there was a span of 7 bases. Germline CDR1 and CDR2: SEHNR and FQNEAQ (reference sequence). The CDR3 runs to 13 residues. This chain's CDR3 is CASSWAPNTEAFF. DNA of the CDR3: TGTGCCAGCAGCTGGGCTCCGAACACTGAAGCTTTCTTT. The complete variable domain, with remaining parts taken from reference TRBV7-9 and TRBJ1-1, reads DTGVSQNPRHKITKRGQNVTFRCDPISEHNRLYWYRQTLGQGPEFLTYFQNEAQLEKSRLLSDRFSAERPKGSFSTLEIQRTEQGDSAMYLCASSWAPNTEAFFGQGTRLTVV.

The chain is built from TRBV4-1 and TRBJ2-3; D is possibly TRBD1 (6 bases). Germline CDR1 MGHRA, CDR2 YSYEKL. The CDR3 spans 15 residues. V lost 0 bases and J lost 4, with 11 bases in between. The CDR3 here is CASSQEGASADTQYF. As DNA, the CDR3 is TGCGCCAGCAGCCAAGAGGGGGCCAGCGCAGATACGCAGTATTTT.

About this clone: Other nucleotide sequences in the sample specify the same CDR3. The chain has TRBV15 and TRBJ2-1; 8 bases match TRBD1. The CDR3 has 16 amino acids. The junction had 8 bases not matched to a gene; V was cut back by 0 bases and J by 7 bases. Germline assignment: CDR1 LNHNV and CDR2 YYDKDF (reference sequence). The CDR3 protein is CATSRDRAGGWNEQFF. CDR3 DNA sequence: TGTGCCACCAGCAGAGATAGGGCAGGGGGCTGGAATGAGCAGTTCTTC.

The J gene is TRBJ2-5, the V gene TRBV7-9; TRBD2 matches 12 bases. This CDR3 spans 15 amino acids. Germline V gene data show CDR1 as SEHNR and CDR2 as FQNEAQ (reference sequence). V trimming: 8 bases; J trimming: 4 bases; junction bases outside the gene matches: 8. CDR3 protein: CASSSGRATGETQYF. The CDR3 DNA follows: TGTGCCAGCTCTAGCGGGAGGGCGACAGGAGAGACCCAGTACTTC.

The CDR3 spells CASSLMGGANTQYF. The CDR3 DNA sequence: TGTGCCAGCAGCTTGATGGGGGGCGCGAATACGCAGTATTTT. The rearrangement links TRBV5-8 to TRBJ2-3; either TRBD1 or TRBD2 may fit D (6 bases each). This CDR3 has 14 residues. Trimming took off 1 base at V and 7 bases at J, with 13 bases between the two ends. Per the germline V gene, CDR1 is SGHTS and CDR2 is YDEGEE.

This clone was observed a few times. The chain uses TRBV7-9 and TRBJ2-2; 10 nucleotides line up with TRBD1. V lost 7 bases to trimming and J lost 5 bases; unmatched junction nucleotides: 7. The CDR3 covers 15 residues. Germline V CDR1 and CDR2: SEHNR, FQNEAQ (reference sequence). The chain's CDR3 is CASNSRDRGTGELFF. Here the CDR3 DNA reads TGTGCCAGCAACAGTAGGGACAGGGGAACCGGGGAGCTGTTTTTT.

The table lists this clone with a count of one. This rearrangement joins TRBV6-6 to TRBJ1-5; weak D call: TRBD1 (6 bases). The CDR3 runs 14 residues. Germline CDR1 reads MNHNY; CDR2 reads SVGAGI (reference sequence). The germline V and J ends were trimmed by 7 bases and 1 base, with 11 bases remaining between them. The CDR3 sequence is CASNQGQSNQPQHF. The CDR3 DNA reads TGTGCCAGCAACCAAGGACAGAGCAATCAGCCCCAGCATTTT.

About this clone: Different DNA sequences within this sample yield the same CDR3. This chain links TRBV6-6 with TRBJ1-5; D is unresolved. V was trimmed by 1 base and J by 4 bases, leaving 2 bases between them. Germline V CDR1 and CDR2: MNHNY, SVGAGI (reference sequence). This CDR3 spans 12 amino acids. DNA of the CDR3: TGTGCCAGCAGTTACTTGAATCAGCCCCAGCATTTT. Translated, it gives CASSYLNQPQHF.

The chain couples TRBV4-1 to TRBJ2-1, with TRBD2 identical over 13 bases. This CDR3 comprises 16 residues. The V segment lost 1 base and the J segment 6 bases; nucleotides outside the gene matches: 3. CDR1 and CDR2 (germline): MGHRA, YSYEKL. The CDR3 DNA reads TGCGCCAGCAGCCAAGGACTAGCGGGAGGCCTCAATGAGCAGTTCTTC. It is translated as CASSQGLAGGLNEQFF.

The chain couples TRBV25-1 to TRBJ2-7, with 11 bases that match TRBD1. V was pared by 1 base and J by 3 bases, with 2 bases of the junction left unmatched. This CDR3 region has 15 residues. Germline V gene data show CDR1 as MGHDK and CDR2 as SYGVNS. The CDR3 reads CASSELGTGGYEQYF. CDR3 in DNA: TGTGCCAGCAGTGAATTGGGGACAGGGGGCTACGAGCAGTACTTC.

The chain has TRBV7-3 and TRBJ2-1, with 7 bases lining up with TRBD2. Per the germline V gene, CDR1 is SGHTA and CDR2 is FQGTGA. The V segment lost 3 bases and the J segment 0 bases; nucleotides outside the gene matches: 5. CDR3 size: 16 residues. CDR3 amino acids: CASSFHGGSSYNEQFF. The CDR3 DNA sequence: TGTGCCAGCAGCTTCCATGGCGGGAGCTCCTACAATGAGCAGTTCTTC. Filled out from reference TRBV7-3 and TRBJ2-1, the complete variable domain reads GAGVSQTPSNKVTEKGKYVELRCDPISGHTALYWYRQSLGQGPEFLIYFQGTGAADDSGLPNDRFFAVRPEGSVSTLKIQRTERGDSAVYLCASSFHGGSSYNEQFFGPGTRLTVL.

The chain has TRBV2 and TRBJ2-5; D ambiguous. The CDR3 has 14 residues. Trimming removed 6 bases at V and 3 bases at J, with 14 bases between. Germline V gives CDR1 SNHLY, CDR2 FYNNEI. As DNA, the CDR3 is TGTGCCAGCAGGCCCCTTCATGGGGAAGAGACCCAGTACTTC. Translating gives CASRPLHGEETQYF.

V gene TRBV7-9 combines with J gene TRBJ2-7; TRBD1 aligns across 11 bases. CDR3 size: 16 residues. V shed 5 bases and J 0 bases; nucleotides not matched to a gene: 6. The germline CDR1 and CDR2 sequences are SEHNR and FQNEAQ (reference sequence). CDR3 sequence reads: CASSEGQGAGSYEQYF. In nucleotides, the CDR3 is TGTGCCAGCAGCGAAGGACAGGGGGCGGGCTCCTACGAGCAGTACTTC.

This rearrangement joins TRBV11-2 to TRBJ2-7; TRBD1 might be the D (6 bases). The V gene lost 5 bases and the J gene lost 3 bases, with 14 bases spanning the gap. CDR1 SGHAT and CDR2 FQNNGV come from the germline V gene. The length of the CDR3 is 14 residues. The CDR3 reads CASSPRTANYEQYF. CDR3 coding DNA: TGTGCCAGCAGCCCCCGGACAGCAAACTACGAGCAGTACTTC.

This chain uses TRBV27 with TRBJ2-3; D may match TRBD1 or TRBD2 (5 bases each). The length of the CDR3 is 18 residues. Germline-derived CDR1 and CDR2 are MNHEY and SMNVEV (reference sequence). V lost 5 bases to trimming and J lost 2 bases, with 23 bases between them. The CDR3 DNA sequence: TGTGCCAGCAGTCGATACCCCCGGGACCTATCCAACACAGATACGCAGTATTTT. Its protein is CASSRYPRDLSNTDTQYF.

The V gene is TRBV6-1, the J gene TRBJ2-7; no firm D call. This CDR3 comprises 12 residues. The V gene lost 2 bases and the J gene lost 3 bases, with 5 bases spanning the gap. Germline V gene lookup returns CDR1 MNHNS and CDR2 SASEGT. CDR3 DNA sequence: TGTGCCAGCAGTGAACTCCTCTACGAGCAGTACTTC. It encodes CASSELLYEQYF.

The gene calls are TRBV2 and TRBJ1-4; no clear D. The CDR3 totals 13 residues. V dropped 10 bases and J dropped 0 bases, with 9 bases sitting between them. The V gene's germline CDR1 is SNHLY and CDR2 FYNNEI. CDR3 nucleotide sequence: TGTGCCATTATACCCGCAACTAATGAAAAACTGTTTTTT. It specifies CAIIPATNEKLFF.

The CDR3 DNA reads as TGTGCCAGCAGTCGCCGGACAGACTCCACCGGGGAGCTGTTTTTT. It codes for CASSRRTDSTGELFF. V is TRBV6-5 and J is TRBJ2-2; D possibly corresponds to TRBD1 (6 bases). V shed 5 bases and J shed 4 bases, with 14 bases lying between them. CDR3 length equals 15 residues. CDR1 is MNHEY and CDR2 is SVGAGI in the germline V gene.

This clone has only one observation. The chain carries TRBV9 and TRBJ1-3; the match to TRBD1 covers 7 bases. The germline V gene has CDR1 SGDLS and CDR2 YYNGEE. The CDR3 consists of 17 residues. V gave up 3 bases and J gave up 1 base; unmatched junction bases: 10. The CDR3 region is CASSAWDSAKSGNTIYF. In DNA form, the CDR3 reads TGTGCCAGCAGCGCATGGGACAGTGCAAAATCTGGAAACACCATATATTTT.

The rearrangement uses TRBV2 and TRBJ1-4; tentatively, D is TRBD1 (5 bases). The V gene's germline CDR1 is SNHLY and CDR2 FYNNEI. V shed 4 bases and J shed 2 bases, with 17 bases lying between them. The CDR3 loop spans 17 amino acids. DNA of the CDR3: TGTGCCAGCAGTGTCTCGGACAATTCGGAGACTAATGAAAAACTGTTTTTT. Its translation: CASSVSDNSETNEKLFF.

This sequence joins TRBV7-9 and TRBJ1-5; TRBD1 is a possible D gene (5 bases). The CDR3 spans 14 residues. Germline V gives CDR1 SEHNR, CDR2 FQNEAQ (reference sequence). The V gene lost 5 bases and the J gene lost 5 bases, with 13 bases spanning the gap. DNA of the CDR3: TGTGCCAGCAGCCCCAGACAGTTCGATCAGCCCCAGCATTTT. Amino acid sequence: CASSPRQFDQPQHF.

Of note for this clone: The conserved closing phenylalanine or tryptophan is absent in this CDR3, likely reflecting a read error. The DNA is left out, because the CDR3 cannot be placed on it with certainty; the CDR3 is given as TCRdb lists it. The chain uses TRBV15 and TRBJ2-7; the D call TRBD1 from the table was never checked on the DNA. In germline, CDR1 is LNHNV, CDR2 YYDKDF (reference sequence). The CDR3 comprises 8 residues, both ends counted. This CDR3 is CATSPGVI.

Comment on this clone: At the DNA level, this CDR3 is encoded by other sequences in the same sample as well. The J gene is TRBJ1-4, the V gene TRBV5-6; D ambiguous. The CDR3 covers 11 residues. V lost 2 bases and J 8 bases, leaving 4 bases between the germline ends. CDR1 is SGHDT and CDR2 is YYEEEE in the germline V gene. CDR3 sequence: CASSFGEKLFF. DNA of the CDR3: TGTGCCAGCAGCTTCGGGGAAAAACTGTTTTTT.

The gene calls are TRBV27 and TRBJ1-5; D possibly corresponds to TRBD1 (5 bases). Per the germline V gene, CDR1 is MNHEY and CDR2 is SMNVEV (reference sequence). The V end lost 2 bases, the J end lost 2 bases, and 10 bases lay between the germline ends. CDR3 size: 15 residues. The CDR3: CASSLEGLGNQPQHF. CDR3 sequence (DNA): TGTGCCAGCAGTTTAGAGGGGTTGGGCAATCAGCCCCAGCATTTT.